The clone carrying this T cell receptor beta chain has only a few counts. Reverse transcription of extracted RNA yielded cDNA, which provided the sequencing template. Produced via immunoSEQ multiplex PCR; TCRdb's table is partial and in-frame only. Of about 160,000 clones listed, about 89% were seen once; the top ten hold roughly 15%. The data belong to a study of CD8+ T cells in alopecia areata. V was clipped by 3 bases and J by 3 bases; unmatched bases: 3. CDR1 is SGDLS, CDR2 YYNGEE, per germline. The CDR3 has 14 residues. The rearrangement uses TRBV9 and TRBJ2-1; 7 bases map to TRBD2. The sample here was CD8+ T cells sorted from blood, taken at week 0. This TCR was sampled from a human donor with alopecia areata. The CDR3 protein is CASSEGTNYNEQFF. The CDR3 DNA reads TGTGCCAGCAGCGAGGGGACTAACTACAATGAGCAGTTCTTC.